These 28 T cell receptor beta chains originate from one sample sequenced in a study of Ad26.COV2.S vaccination and SARS-CoV-2 variants. Clones were read by immunoSEQ multiplex PCR, and TCRdb kept only the in-frame ones, dropping some. The table includes 350,000 to 500,000 clones, 85% to 90% detected once. Treatment meaning: roughly 20 received Ad26.COV2.S at low or high dose, single or two shots; about 5 received placebo; per-sample allocation not given. Day 63 following the first vaccine or placebo injection was when the samples were taken. The sample in question was peripheral blood, obtained in a trial of Ad26.COV2.S vaccine versus placebo. The receptors shown here come from a person aged 18 to 65 who received the Ad26.COV2.S COVID-19 vaccine or a placebo.

Here the CDR3 reads CASSAQIFAGGPYEQYV. The CDR3 nucleotides read TGTGCCAGCTCAGCTCAAATCTTTGCGGGAGGGCCTTACGAGCAGTACGTC. The chain couples TRBV18 to TRBJ2-7; 9 nucleotides agree with TRBD2. Germline V gene lookup returns CDR1 KGHSH and CDR2 LQKENI. The CDR3 covers 17 residues. Unmatched junction bases numbered 15, after V lost 5 bases and J lost 4 bases.

The V and J genes are TRBV19 and TRBJ1-6; 9 bases align to TRBD1. The CDR3 length is 13 residues. The germline gives CDR1 LNHDA, CDR2 SQIVND (reference sequence). V lost 10 bases and J lost 10; bases outside the gene matches: 8. This CDR3 reads CATRQGGQSPLHF. CDR3 sequence (DNA): TGTGCCACCCGACAGGGGGGACAGTCACCCCTCCACTTT.

In DNA, the CDR3 is TGTGCCAGCCTAAGCAATAGCGGGGGGGCCGAGACCCAGTACTTC. Protein: CASLSNSGGAETQYF. The chain employs TRBV2 and TRBJ2-5, with 11 bases identical to TRBD2. CDR1 is SNHLY, CDR2 FYNNEI, per germline. This CDR3 region has 15 residues. Trimming cost V 8 bases and J 5 bases; bases outside gene matches: 10.

The rearrangement links TRBV4-1 to TRBJ1-1; tentative D call: TRBD1 (6 bases). This CDR3 spans 14 amino acids. Per the germline V gene, CDR1 is MGHRA and CDR2 is YSYEKL. The ends were cut back, 2 bases at V and 5 bases at J, with 12 bases in the middle. CDR3 amino acids: CASSQPAGATEAFF. The DNA of the CDR3 is TGCGCCAGCAGCCAACCCGCAGGGGCGACTGAAGCTTTCTTT.

Here the CDR3 reads CASSSNTGGRDNEKLFF. The CDR3 DNA follows: TGTGCCAGCAGCTCGAATACAGGGGGCAGGGACAATGAAAAACTGTTTTTT. The chain uses TRBV7-9 and TRBJ1-4, with 9 bases aligning to TRBD1. J lost 5 bases, V lost 4 bases, and 11 bases had no gene match. CDR1 and CDR2 (germline): SEHNR, FQNEAQ (reference sequence). The CDR3 is made up of 17 amino acids.

This clone was detected a few times. V is TRBV3-1 (or the pseudogene TRBV3-2) and J is TRBJ2-2; possible D gene TRBD1, 6 bases. The V end lost 5 bases, the J end lost 5 bases, and 12 bases lay between the germline ends. CDR1 is LGHDT, CDR2 YNNKEL, per germline (reference sequence). This CDR3 is built from 14 residues. The chain's CDR3 is CASSWDIFTGELFF. Here the CDR3 DNA reads TGTGCCAGCAGCTGGGACATCTTTACCGGGGAGCTGTTTTTT.

Only a few counts were recorded for this clone. The V call is TRBV6-1, the J call TRBJ1-4; a possible D gene is TRBD1 (6 bases). Germline V gene sequence: CDR1 MNHNS, CDR2 SASEGT. The CDR3 loop spans 14 amino acids. Trimming pared 3 bases from V and 3 bases from J, leaving 8 bases between. CDR3 nucleotide sequence: TGTGCCAGCAGTGAGGGGGCAGCTAATGAAAAACTGTTTTTT. Translating it yields CASSEGAANEKLFF.

This chain joins TRBV4-3 and TRBJ1-2, with D maybe TRBD1 (5 bases). The CDR3 contains 16 residues. Germline values: CDR1 LGHNA, CDR2 YSLEER. V was shortened by 1 base and J by 3 bases, with 15 bases between the two germline ends. CDR3 DNA sequence: TGCGCCAGCAGCCAAGTTGGGGATGCGGGGGACTATGGCTACACCTTC. This encodes CASSQVGDAGDYGYTF.

The chain joins TRBV5-6 to TRBJ2-7; D not resolved. From germline, CDR1 is SGHDT and CDR2 YYEEEE. This CDR3 region has 11 residues. CDR3 loop: CASSLGDRSHV. The CDR3 nucleotides are TGTGCCAGCAGCTTGGGTGATCGGTCGCACGTC.

The V call is TRBV6-5, the J call TRBJ1-2, with TRBD1 as a possible D gene (6 bases). This CDR3 has 13 amino acids. Germline assignment: CDR1 MNHEY and CDR2 SVGAGI. V was clipped by 6 bases and J by 4 bases, with 12 bases between them. CDR3 DNA sequence: TGTGCCAGCAGCCGCACAGGGACCTATGGCTACACCTTC. Its translation: CASSRTGTYGYTF.

This clone was detected once. This chain joins TRBV5-4 and TRBJ2-1, with 8 positions matching TRBD2. The CDR3 runs to 15 residues. The V gene end was trimmed by 4 bases and the J gene end by 5 bases; junction bases not matched to a gene: 8. Germline values: CDR1 SGHNT, CDR2 YYREEE (reference sequence). DNA for the CDR3: TGTGCCAGCAGCCGGACTAGCAACCTTCACAATGAGCAGTTCTTC. This codes for CASSRTSNLHNEQFF.

The chain employs TRBV5-6 and TRBJ2-7; 11 nucleotides agree with TRBD1. CDR3 size: 14 residues. The germline gives CDR1 SGHDT, CDR2 YYEEEE. V trimming: 2 bases; J trimming: 4 bases; junction bases outside the gene matches: 2. The CDR3 loop reads CASSFGTGGYEQYF. The CDR3, as DNA: TGTGCCAGCAGCTTCGGGACAGGGGGGTACGAGCAGTACTTC.

The chain employs TRBV5-1 and TRBJ2-3, with D unresolved. This CDR3 comprises 13 residues. V was clipped by 0 bases and J by 4 bases, with 6 bases between them. Germline-derived CDR1 and CDR2 are SGHRS and YFSETQ. The CDR3 loop reads CASSLADADTQYF. The CDR3 bases are TGCGCCAGCAGCTTGGCCGACGCAGATACGCAGTATTTT.

The rearrangement uses TRBV10-3 and TRBJ2-6, with 7 positions matching TRBD1. The CDR3 covers 15 residues. Germline CDR1 is ENHRY and CDR2 is SYGVKD. In DNA form, the CDR3 reads TGTGTCACCGGGACAGCCGACTCTGGGGCCAACGTCCTGACTTTC. This codes for CVTGTADSGANVLTF.

J is TRBJ1-1 and V is TRBV4-3, with D unclear. Trimming removed 1 base from V and 6 bases from J, with 18 bases in between. Germline lookup yields CDR1 LGHNA and CDR2 YSLEER. CDR3 length: 16 amino acids. Written as DNA, the CDR3 is TGCGCCAGCAGCCAAGGCCGAATGGTGGGGTTCGCTGAAGCTTTCTTT. Residues: CASSQGRMVGFAEAFF.

The CDR3 is CASNPGGDQETQYF. The CDR3 DNA sequence: TGTGCCAGCAATCCGGGGGGTGATCAAGAGACCCAGTACTTC. The rearrangement links TRBV6-5 to TRBJ2-5; 7 bases map to TRBD2. The V and J ends lost 7 bases and 2 bases, in that order; junction bases with no gene match: 7. Germline V lookup: CDR1 MNHEY, CDR2 SVGAGI. CDR3 length equals 14 residues.

V gene TRBV18 combines with J gene TRBJ2-7; TRBD1 matches 8 bases. The V gene end was trimmed by 5 bases and the J gene end by 2 bases; junction bases not matched to a gene: 11. The CDR3 length is 16 residues. The germline CDR1 and CDR2 sequences are KGHSH and LQKENI. CDR3 residues: CASSSPRTGQTYEQYF. The CDR3 DNA reads as TGTGCCAGCTCATCGCCCCGGACAGGGCAGACCTACGAGCAGTACTTC.

This chain joins TRBV5-6 and TRBJ1-1, with D tentatively TRBD1 (6 bases). Looked up from germline, CDR1 is SGHDT and CDR2 is YYEEEE. V lost 2 bases and J lost 7, with 15 bases in between. The CDR3 has 14 amino acids. The CDR3 reads CASSLAGAPFEAFF. The CDR3 bases are TGTGCCAGCAGCTTAGCAGGGGCCCCTTTTGAAGCTTTCTTT.

The chain has TRBV19 and TRBJ2-1, with TRBD1 matching over 9 bases. The CDR3 loop spans 15 amino acids. Germline-derived CDR1 and CDR2 are LNHDA and SQIVND (reference sequence). V shed 4 bases and J 3 bases; nucleotides not matched to a gene: 4. DNA for the CDR3: TGTGCCAGTAGTACCGGGACAGGGTTCTACAATGAGCAGTTCTTC. Translated, it gives CASSTGTGFYNEQFF.

V usage is TRBV3-1 (or the pseudogene TRBV3-2) and J usage is TRBJ2-7; 14 positions match TRBD2. The V and J ends lost 3 bases and 6 bases, in that order; junction bases with no gene match: 4. Germline CDR1 reads LGHDT; CDR2 reads YNNKEL (reference sequence). This CDR3 has 15 residues. CDR3 nucleotides: TGTGCCAGCAGCCAGGGACTAGCGGGAGTATGCGAGCAGTACGTC. Translating it yields CASSQGLAGVCEQYV.

In its sample, this clone was seen once. Other DNA sequences in the sample encode the same CDR3. The V and J genes are TRBV7-9 and TRBJ2-2; possible D gene TRBD1, 6 bases. This CDR3 has 14 amino acids. The V gene's germline CDR1 is SEHNR and CDR2 FQNEAQ (reference sequence). Trimming took 0 bases from V and 4 from J, leaving 6 bases between them. The CDR3 sequence is CASSLAGGTGELFF. In DNA, the CDR3 is TGTGCCAGCAGCTTAGCAGGGGGCACCGGGGAGCTGTTTTTT. The full variable domain, with the rest looked up from reference TRBV7-9 and TRBJ2-2, is DTGVSQNPRHKITKRGQNVTFRCDPISEHNRLYWYRQTLGQGPEFLTYFQNEAQLEKSRLLSDRFSAERPKGSFSTLEIQRTEQGDSAMYLCASSLAGGTGELFFGEGSRLTVL.

This clone appeared a few times. The rearrangement uses TRBV6-1 and TRBJ1-6; D unclear. Germline V CDR1 and CDR2: MNHNS, SASEGT. This CDR3 region has 15 residues. V lost 1 base and J 8 bases, leaving 12 bases between the germline ends. In DNA, the CDR3 is TGTGCCAGCAGTGAAGTACGACCCCCTTATTCACCCCTCCACTTT. It encodes CASSEVRPPYSPLHF.

This chain joins TRBV5-1 and TRBJ2-5; possibly TRBD1 for D (6 bases). Between the trimmed V and J ends, which lost 4 bases and 3 bases, there was a span of 10 bases. The CDR3 spans 13 residues. Looked up from germline, CDR1 is SGHRS and CDR2 is YFSETQ. The CDR3 bases are TGCGCCAGCAGCCCGCGGACAGAAGAGACCCAGTACTTC. It codes for CASSPRTEETQYF.

This chain joins TRBV4-2 and TRBJ1-2; D not certain. The CDR3 has 14 amino acids. The germline CDR1 and CDR2 sequences are LGHNA and YNFKEQ. The ends were cut back, 4 bases at V and 4 bases at J, with 13 bases in the middle. CDR3 nucleotides: TGTGCCAGCAGCCCGACGGGCCTCCCCTATGGCTACACCTTC. Translation: CASSPTGLPYGYTF.

The chain employs TRBV7-2 and TRBJ1-2; D remains unclear. Looked up from germline, CDR1 is SGHTA and CDR2 is FQGNSA. CDR3 length: 14 residues. V lost 0 bases and J lost 4, with 9 bases in between. CDR3 sequence reads: CASSLARGSYGYTF. In nucleotides, the CDR3 is TGTGCCAGCAGCTTAGCGCGGGGAAGCTATGGCTACACCTTC.

The J gene is TRBJ2-5, the V gene TRBV14; D uncertain. Trimming took off 4 bases at V and 1 base at J, with 7 bases between the two ends. The CDR3 is 13 amino acids. Germline CDR1 SGHDN, CDR2 FVKESK. CDR3 sequence (DNA): TGTGCCAGCAGCCGACGCCGCCAAGAGACCCAGTACTTC. Translation: CASSRRRQETQYF.

This rearrangement joins TRBV7-6 to TRBJ2-7; D could derive from TRBD1 or TRBD2 (5 bases each). Germline V gene lookup returns CDR1 SGHVS and CDR2 FNYEAQ. V was trimmed by 3 bases and J by 4 bases, leaving 10 bases between them. CDR3 length: 13 residues. In nucleotides, the CDR3 is TGTGCCAGCAGCTTTGGGGGATCTTACGAGCAGTACTTC. Its protein product is CASSFGGSYEQYF. Complete variable domain (other parts from reference TRBV7-6 and TRBJ2-7): GAGVSQSPRYKVTKRGQDVALRCDPISGHVSLYWYRQALGQGPEFLTYFNYEAQQDKSGLPNDRFSAERPEGSISTLTIQRTEQRDSAMYRCASSFGGSYEQYFGPGTRLTVT.

The chain links TRBV2 to TRBJ1-1; TRBD1 might be the D (6 bases). Deletions cut 7 bases from V and 6 bases from J, with 15 bases between. There are 13 residues in the CDR3. CDR1 is SNHLY, CDR2 FYNNEI, per germline. The CDR3 nucleotides read TGTGCCAGCAATCTACAGGGAAATGCTGAAGCTTTCTTT. Its translation is CASNLQGNAEAFF.